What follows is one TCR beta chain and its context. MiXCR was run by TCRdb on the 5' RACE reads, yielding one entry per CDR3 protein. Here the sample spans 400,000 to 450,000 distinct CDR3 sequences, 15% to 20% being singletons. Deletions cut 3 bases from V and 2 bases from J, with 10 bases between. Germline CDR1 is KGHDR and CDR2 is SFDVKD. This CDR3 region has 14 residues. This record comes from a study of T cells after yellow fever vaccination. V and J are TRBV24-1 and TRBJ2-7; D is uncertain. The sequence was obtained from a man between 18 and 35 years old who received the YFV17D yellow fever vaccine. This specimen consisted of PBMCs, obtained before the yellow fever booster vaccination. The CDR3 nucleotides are TGTGCCACCAGTGATAGGAAGGCAACCTACGAGCAGTACTTC. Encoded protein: CATSDRKATYEQYF.